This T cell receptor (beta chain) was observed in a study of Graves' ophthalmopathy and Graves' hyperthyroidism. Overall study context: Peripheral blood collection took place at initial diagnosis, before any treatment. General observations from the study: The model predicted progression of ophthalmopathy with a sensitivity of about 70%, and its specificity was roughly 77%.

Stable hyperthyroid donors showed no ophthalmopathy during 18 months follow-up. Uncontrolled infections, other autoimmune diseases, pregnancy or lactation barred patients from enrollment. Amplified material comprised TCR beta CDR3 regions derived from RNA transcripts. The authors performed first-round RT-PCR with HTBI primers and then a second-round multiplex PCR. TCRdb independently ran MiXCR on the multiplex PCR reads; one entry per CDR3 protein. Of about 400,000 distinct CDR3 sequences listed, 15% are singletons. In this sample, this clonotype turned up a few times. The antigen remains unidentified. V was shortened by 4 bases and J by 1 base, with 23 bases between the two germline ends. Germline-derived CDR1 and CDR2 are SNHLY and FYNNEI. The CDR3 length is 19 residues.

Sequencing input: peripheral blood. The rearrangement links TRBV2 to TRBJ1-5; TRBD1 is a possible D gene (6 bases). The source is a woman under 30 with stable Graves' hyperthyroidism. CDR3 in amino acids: CASSVSRGPTGRSNQPQHF. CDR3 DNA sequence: TGTGCCAGCAGTGTGAGCCGGGGGCCCACCGGCAGGAGCAATCAGCCCCAGCATTTT. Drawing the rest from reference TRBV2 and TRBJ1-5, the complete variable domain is EPEVTQTPSHQVTQMGQEVILRCVPISNHLYFYWYRQILGQKVEFLVSFYNNEISEKSEIFDDQFSVERPDGSNFTLKIRSTKLEDSAMYFCASSVSRGPTGRSNQPQHFGDGTRLSIL.